This T cell receptor beta chain was obtained from a study of technical replicates of blood from a handful of donors. Germline V gene data show CDR1 as MNHNS and CDR2 as SASEGT. With 4 bases removed from V and 5 bases from J, the gap between germline ends came to 14 bases. CDR3 size: 14 residues. This clone was seen more than once but under ten times. Measured with immunoSEQ multiplex PCR; TCRdb has only the in-frame clones, and not every one. The sample includes approximately 12,000 clones, roughly three quarters seen only once; the top ten take roughly 14%. The receptor comes from a human donor in good health. The chain links TRBV6-1 to TRBJ1-1; D not certain. The sequencing input was PBMCs. CDR3 bases: TGTGCCAGCAGTGGTTACGGGGAGGTTACTGAAGCTTTCTTT. As protein: CASSGYGEVTEAFF.